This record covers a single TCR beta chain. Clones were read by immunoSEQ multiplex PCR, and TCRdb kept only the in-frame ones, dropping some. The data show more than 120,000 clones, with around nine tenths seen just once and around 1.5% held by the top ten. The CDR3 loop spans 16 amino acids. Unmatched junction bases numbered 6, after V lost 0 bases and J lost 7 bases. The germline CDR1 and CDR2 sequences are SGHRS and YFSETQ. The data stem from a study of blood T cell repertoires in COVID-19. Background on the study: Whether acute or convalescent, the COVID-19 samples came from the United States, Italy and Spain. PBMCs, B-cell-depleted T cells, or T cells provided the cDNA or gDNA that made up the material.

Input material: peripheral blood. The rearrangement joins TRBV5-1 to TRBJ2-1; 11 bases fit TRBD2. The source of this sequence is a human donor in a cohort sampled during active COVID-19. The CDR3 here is CASSLAGSGGVNEQFF. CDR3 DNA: TGCGCCAGCAGCTTGGCTGGTAGCGGGGGGGTTAATGAGCAGTTCTTC.